The rows below give T cell receptor beta chains drawn from one sample of a study of cytomegalovirus exposure and HLA in healthy donors. The protocol was immunoSEQ multiplex PCR, while the TCRdb copy is restricted to in-frame clones and leaves out a portion. The data show around 98,000 clones, roughly 90% seen once. Sequencing was performed on PBMCs. These receptors originate from a man younger than 35 in good health and CMV-seropositive. Each CDR3 is given with its conserved first and last residue. Not every row has a clone size; where given, it reads once, few, many or a size class.

cdr3_length	clone_size	v_call	j_call	cdr3_aa
17	-	TRBV7-2	TRBJ2-3	CASNRGLAGASTDTQYF
15	-	TRBV7-9	TRBJ2-1	CASSAPGTSLYEQFF
13	-	TRBV29-1	TRBJ2-2	CSVSGQGGRELFF
16	-	TRBV11-3	TRBJ2-7	CASSPFLGDSSYEQYF
14	-	TRBV19	TRBJ2-7	CASRVTSGSYEQYF
17	-	TRBV28	TRBJ2-3	CASSLLGVAGNTDTQYF
15	once	TRBV4-3	TRBJ2-3	CASSRQGFSTDTQYF
16	-	TRBV7-9	TRBJ2-7	CASSTTSLAGTYEQYF
14	-	TRBV5-4	TRBJ1-2	CASSPKTGENGYTF
19	once	TRBV4-2	TRBJ2-7	CASSQDQQMARGGNYEQYF
11	-	TRBV20-1	TRBJ1-1	CSANILTEAFF
15	-	TRBV9	TRBJ2-1	CASSVVLAGVNEQFF